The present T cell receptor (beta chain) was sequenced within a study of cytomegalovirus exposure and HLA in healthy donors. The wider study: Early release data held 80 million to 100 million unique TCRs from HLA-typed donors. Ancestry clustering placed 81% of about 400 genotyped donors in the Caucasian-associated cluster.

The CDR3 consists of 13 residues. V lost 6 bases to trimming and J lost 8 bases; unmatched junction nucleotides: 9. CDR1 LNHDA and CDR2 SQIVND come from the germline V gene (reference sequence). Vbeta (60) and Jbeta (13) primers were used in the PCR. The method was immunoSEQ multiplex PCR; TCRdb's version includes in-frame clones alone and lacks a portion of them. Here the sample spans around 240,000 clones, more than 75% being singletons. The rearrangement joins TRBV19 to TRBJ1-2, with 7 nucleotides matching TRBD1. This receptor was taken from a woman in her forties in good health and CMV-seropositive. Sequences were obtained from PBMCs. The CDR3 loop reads CASRQTGVRGYTF. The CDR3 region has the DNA TGTGCCAGTAGACAAACAGGGGTGAGGGGCTACACCTTC.